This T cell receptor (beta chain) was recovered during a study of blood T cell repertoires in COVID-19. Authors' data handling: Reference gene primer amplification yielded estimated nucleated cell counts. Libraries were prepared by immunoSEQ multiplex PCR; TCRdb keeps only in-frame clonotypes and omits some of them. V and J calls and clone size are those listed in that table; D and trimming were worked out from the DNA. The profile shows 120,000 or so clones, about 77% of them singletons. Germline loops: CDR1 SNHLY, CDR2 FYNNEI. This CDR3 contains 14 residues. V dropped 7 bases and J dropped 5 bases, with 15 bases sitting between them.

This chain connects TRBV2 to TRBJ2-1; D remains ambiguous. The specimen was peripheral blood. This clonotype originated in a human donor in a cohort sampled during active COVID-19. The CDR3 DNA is TGTGCCAGCATGTGGGCTGTAGACCACAATGAGCAGTTCTTC. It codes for CASMWAVDHNEQFF.